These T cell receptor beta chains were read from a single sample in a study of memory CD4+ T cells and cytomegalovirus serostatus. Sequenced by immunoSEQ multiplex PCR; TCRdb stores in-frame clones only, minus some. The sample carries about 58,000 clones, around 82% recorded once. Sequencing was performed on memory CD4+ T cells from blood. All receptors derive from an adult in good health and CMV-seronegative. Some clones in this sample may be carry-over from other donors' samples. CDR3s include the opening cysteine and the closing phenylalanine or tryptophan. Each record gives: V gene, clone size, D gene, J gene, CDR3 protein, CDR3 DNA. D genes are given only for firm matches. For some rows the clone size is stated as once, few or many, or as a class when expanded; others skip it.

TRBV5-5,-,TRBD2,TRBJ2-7,CASSRWGGNEQYF,TGTGCCAGCAGCCGGTGGGGGGGGAACGAGCAGTACTTC
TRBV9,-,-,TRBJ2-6,CASSPGGSAGANVLTF,TGTGCCAGCAGCCCAGGAGGGTCGGCTGGGGCCAACGTCCTGACTTTC
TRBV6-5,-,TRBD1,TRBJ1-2,CASRDTGGARGYTF,TGTGCCAGCAGGGATACAGGGGGCGCGCGGGGCTACACCTTC
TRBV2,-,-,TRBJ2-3,CASSDGFADTQYF,TGTGCCAGCAGTGACGGTTTCGCAGATACGCAGTATTTT
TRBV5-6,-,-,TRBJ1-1,CASSSGSLLEAFF,TGTGCCAGCAGCTCAGGTTCTCTTCTTGAAGCTTTCTTT
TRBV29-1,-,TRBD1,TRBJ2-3,CSVSRQGRGSDTQYF,TGCAGCGTTTCCCGACAGGGTCGGGGTTCAGATACGCAGTATTTT
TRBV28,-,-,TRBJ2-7,CASSSGQTPYEQYF,TGTGCCAGCAGTTCGGGCCAGACCCCCTACGAGCAGTACTTC
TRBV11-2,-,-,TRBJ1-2,CASSLVVPQDNYGYTF,TGTGCCAGCAGCTTAGTAGTCCCCCAGGATAACTATGGCTACACCTTC
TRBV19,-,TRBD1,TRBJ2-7,CASSTGTGPYEQYF,TGTGCCAGTAGTACCGGGACAGGGCCCTACGAGCAGTACTTC
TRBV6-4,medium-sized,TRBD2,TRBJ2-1,CASSARTPGLACDEQFF,TGTGCCAGCAGTGCGAGGACTCCGGGACTAGCGTGCGATGAGCAGTTCTTC
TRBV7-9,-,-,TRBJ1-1,CASSLEFGARTEAFF,TGTGCCAGCAGCTTAGAGTTTGGGGCAAGAACTGAAGCTTTCTTT
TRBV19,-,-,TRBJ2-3,CASSNRDRDTQYF,TGTGCCAGTAGTAACCGAGACAGGGATACGCAGTATTTT
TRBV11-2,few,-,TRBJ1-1,CASSLELAGEAFF,TGTGCCAGCAGCTTAGAATTGGCAGGGGAAGCTTTCTTT
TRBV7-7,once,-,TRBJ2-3,CASSGGGVTDTQYF,TGTGCCAGCAGTGGAGGAGGGGTAACAGATACGCAGTATTTT
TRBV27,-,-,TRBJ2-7,CASSSTGPARGEQYF,TGTGCCAGCAGTTCCACAGGTCCAGCCAGGGGCGAGCAGTACTTC
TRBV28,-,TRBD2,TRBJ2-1,CASSPSETSGRALYNEQFF,TGTGCCAGCAGTCCCTCCGAGACTAGCGGGAGGGCCCTGTACAATGAGCAGTTCTTC
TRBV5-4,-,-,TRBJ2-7,CASSLGGGGTGYEQYF,TGTGCCAGCAGCTTGGGAGGGGGCGGGACCGGCTACGAGCAGTACTTC
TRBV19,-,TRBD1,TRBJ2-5,CASSTRTGTEETQYF,TGTGCCAGTAGTACCAGGACAGGGACGGAAGAGACCCAGTACTTC
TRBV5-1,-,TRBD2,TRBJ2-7,CASSLAGTRAYEQYF,TGCGCCAGCAGCTTAGCCGGGACTAGGGCCTACGAGCAGTACTTC
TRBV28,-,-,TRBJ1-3,CASSFDFTGNTIYF,TGTGCCAGCAGTTTTGATTTTACTGGAAACACCATATATTTT
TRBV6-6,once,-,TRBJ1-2,CASILRLGSNGYTF,TGTGCCAGCATTTTACGTCTGGGGAGTAACGGCTACACCTTC
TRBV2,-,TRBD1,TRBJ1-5,CASRPHRGRGNQPQHF,TGTGCCAGCAGGCCTCACAGGGGCAGGGGCAATCAGCCCCAGCATTTT
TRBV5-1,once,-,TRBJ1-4,CASSTQGLTNEKLFF,TGCGCCAGCAGCACCCAAGGCCTTACTAATGAAAAACTGTTTTTT
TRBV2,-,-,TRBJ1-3,CASAYAGGGGGNTIYF,TGTGCCAGCGCCTATGCGGGGGGCGGAGGGGGAAACACCATATATTTT
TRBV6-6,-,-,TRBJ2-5,CASSSRTRGSETQYF,TGTGCCAGCAGTTCCCGGACTAGGGGGTCGGAGACCCAGTACTTC
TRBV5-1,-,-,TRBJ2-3,CASSSGGDIADTQYF,TGCGCCAGCAGTTCCGGGGGTGATATTGCAGATACGCAGTATTTT
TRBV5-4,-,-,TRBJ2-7,CASSLTGSYEQYF,TGTGCCAGCAGCTTGACAGGGTCCTACGAGCAGTACTTC
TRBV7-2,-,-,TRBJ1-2,CASSPRQLLGYTF,TGTGCCAGCAGCCCCAGACAGCTACTTGGCTACACCTTC
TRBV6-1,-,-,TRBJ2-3,CASSEVFGGTSTDTQYF,TGTGCCAGCAGTGAAGTGTTCGGCGGGACTAGCACAGATACGCAGTATTTT
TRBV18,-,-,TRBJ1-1,CASSYTDQNTEAFF,TGTGCCAGCTCCTACACTGACCAGAACACTGAAGCTTTCTTT
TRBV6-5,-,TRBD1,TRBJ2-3,CASSYSKTGGTDTQYF,TGTGCCAGCAGTTACTCCAAGACAGGGGGTACAGATACGCAGTATTTT
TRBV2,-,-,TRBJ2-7,CASREQRVYEQYF,TGTGCCAGCAGGGAACAGAGGGTCTACGAGCAGTACTTC
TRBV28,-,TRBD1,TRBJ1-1,CASSSGQGRMNTEAFF,TGTGCCAGCAGTTCAGGACAGGGTAGGATGAACACTGAAGCTTTCTTT
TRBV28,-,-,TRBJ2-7,CASHTSNYEQYF,TGTGCCAGCCATACTAGTAACTACGAGCAGTACTTC
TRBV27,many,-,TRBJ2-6,CASSRGRSGANVLTF,TGTGCCAGCAGCCGCGGACGCTCTGGGGCCAACGTCCTGACTTTC
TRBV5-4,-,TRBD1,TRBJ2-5,CASSRDRGSGETQYF,TGTGCCAGCAGCAGGGACAGGGGGTCAGGAGAGACCCAGTACTTC
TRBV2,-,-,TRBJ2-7,CASSEASYEQYF,TGTGCCAGCAGTGAAGCCAGCTACGAGCAGTACTTC
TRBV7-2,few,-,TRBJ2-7,CASSSIRGEQYF,TGTGCCAGCAGCTCTATCCGGGGCGAGCAGTACTTC
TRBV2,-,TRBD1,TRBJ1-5,CASRGDRDNQPQHF,TGTGCCAGCAGGGGTGACAGGGACAATCAGCCCCAGCATTTT
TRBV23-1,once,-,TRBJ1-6,CASTPRRGSNSPLHF,TGCGCCAGCACCCCCCGTCGTGGGAGCAATTCACCCCTCCACTTT
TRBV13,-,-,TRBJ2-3,CASSRGHTDTQYF,TGTGCCAGCAGCCGCGGCCACACAGATACGCAGTATTTT
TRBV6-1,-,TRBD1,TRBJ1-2,CASIETGGFGYTF,TGTGCCAGCATCGAGACAGGGGGCTTTGGCTACACCTTC
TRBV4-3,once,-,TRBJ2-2,CASSLAAAGTGELFF,TGCGCCAGCAGCCTCGCCGCGGCGGGTACCGGGGAGCTGTTTTTT
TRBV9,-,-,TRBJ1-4,CASSRARSNEKLFF,TGTGCCAGCAGCCGCGCAAGAAGCAATGAAAAACTGTTTTTT
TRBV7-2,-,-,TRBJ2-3,CASSLEDYSPYTDTQYF,TGTGCCAGCAGCTTAGAGGACTACAGCCCTTACACAGATACGCAGTATTTT
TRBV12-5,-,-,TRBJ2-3,CASGLGAASSTDTQYF,TGTGCTAGTGGTTTGGGAGCGGCCAGCAGCACAGATACGCAGTATTTT
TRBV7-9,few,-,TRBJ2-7,CASSASPNEQYF,TGTGCCAGCAGCGCCTCTCCCAACGAGCAGTACTTC
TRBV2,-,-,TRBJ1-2,CASSEGEQLGYTF,TGTGCCAGCAGTGAAGGGGAACAACTTGGCTACACCTTC
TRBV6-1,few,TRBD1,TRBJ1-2,CASSEGTGGIYGYTF,TGTGCCAGCAGTGAAGGGACAGGGGGGATTTATGGCTACACCTTC
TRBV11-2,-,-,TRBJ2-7,CASSQTGVYEQYF,TGTGCCAGCAGCCAAACGGGGGTCTACGAGCAGTACTTC
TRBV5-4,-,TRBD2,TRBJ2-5,CASTKEASGKQETQYF,TGTGCCAGCACCAAGGAGGCTAGCGGGAAACAAGAGACCCAGTACTTC
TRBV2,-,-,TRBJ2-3,CASSEVPTDTQYF,TGTGCCAGCAGTGAAGTGCCAACAGATACGCAGTATTTT
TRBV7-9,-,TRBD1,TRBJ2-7,CASQTGTVLGEQYF,TGTGCCAGCCAGACCGGGACAGTCCTGGGGGAGCAGTACTTC
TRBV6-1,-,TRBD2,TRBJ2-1,CASSEVGLAGDRQFF,TGTGCCAGCAGTGAAGTTGGACTAGCGGGAGATCGGCAGTTCTTC